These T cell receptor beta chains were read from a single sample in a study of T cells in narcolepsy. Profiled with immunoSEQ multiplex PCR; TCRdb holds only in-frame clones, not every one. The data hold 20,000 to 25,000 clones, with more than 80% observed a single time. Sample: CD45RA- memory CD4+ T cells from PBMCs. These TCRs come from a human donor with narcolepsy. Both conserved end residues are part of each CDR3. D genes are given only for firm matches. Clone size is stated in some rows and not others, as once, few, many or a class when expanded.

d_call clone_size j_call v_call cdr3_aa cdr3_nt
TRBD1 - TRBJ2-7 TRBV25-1 CASSPGQGRDGGAYEQYF TGTGCCAGCAGTCCGGGACAGGGGCGAGACGGAGGAGCTTACGAGCAGTACTTC
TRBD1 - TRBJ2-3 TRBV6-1 CASSVGQGADTQYF TGTGCCAGCAGTGTTGGTCAGGGGGCAGATACGCAGTATTTT
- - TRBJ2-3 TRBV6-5 CASTAMGGTTDTQYF TGTGCCAGCACCGCGATGGGGGGAACCACAGATACGCAGTATTTT
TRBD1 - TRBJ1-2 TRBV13 CASRTQGAGYGYTF TGTGCCAGCAGAACTCAGGGGGCTGGATATGGCTACACCTTC
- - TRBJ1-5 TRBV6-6 CASKGTEGNQPQHF TGTGCCAGCAAGGGAACGGAGGGCAATCAGCCCCAGCATTTT
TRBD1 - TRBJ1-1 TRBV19 CASSKETGFAFF TGTGCCAGTAGTAAAGAGACAGGGTTTGCTTTCTTT
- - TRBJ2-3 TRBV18 CASSPPERSTDTQYF TGTGCCAGCTCACCCCCCGAGCGAAGCACAGATACGCAGTATTTT
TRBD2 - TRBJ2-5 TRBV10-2 CAGASGSNGETQYF TGCGCCGGGGCTAGCGGGAGTAATGGAGAGACCCAGTACTTC
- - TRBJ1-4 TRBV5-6 CASSFGEGRDEKLFF TGTGCCAGCAGCTTTGGCGAGGGCCGGGATGAAAAACTGTTTTTT
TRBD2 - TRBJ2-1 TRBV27 CASSILIAGGYNEQFF TGTGCCAGCAGTATACTAATAGCGGGGGGATACAATGAGCAGTTCTTC
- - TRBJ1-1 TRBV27 CASSLARDGTEAFF TGTGCCAGCAGTTTAGCCAGGGATGGGACTGAAGCTTTCTTT
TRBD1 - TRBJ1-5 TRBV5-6 CASSFMGTARDQPQHF TGTGCCAGCAGCTTCATGGGGACAGCGAGGGATCAGCCCCAGCATTTT
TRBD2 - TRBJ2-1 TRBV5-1 CASSFVAGDGYNEQFF TGCGCCAGCAGCTTCGTAGCGGGGGATGGCTACAATGAGCAGTTCTTC
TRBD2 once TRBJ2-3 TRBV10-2 CASSELADITDTQYF TGCGCCAGCAGTGAACTAGCGGATATCACAGATACGCAGTATTTT
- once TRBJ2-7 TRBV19 CASRKGRGIGREQYF TGTGCCAGCCGCAAGGGTCGCGGGATTGGAAGAGAGCAGTACTTC
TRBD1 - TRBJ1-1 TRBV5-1 CASSSRQGVGTEAFF TGCGCCAGCAGCTCACGACAGGGTGTGGGCACTGAAGCTTTCTTT
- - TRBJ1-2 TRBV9 CASSGWRDGYTF TGTGCCAGTAGTGGGTGGAGGGATGGCTACACCTTC
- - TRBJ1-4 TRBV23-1 CASSGQPNEKLFF TGCGCCAGCTCAGGGCAGCCTAATGAAAAACTGTTTTTT
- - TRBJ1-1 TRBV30 CAWRFRANTEAFF TGTGCCTGGAGGTTCAGGGCAAACACTGAAGCTTTCTTT
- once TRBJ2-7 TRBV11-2 CASSLDMRSYEQYF TGTGCCAGCAGCTTAGATATGAGATCCTACGAGCAGTACTTC
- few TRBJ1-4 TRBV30 CACPDLGGEKLFF TGTGCCTGCCCGGACCTGGGAGGTGAAAAACTGTTTTTT
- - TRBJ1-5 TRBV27 CASPIRRVSEPQHF TGTGCCAGCCCTATTCGGCGGGTCAGCGAGCCCCAGCATTTT
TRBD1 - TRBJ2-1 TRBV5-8 CASSLLEGAEPSYNEQFF TGTGCCAGCAGCTTGTTAGAGGGGGCGGAACCCTCCTACAATGAGCAGTTCTTC
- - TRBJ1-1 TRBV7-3 CASSLGPDIEAFF TGTGCCAGCAGCTTGGGCCCAGATATTGAAGCTTTCTTT
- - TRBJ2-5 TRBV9 CASSVGSGSSETQYF TGTGCCAGCAGCGTAGGATCCGGGAGTTCAGAGACCCAGTACTTC
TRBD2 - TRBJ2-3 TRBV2 CASALGTSSWGDTQYF TGTGCCAGCGCTTTAGGGACTAGCAGTTGGGGAGATACGCAGTATTTT
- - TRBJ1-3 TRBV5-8 CASSPGGNTIYF TGTGCCAGCAGCCCAGGGGGAAACACCATATATTTT
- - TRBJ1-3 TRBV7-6 CASSLGAGAGNTIYF TGTGCCAGCAGCCTCGGAGCGGGGGCCGGAAACACCATATATTTT
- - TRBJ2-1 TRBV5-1 CASSLDGSSYNEQFF TGCGCCAGCAGCCTGGACGGGAGCTCCTACAATGAGCAGTTCTTC
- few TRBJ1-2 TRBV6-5 CASSQGINYGYTF TGTGCCAGCAGTCAGGGGATTAACTATGGCTACACCTTC
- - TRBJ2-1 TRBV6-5 CASSYLAGPSYNEQFF TGTGCCAGCAGTTACTTGGCAGGCCCTTCCTACAATGAGCAGTTCTTC
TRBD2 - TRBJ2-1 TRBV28 CASSFSGRAKSNEQFF TGTGCCAGCAGTTTTAGCGGGAGGGCCAAATCCAATGAGCAGTTCTTC
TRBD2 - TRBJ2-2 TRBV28 CASSLSTSGGYLGELFF TGTGCCAGCAGCCTAAGCACTAGCGGAGGATATCTGGGGGAGCTGTTTTTT
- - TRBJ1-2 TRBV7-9 CASADSNYGYTF TGTGCCAGCGCCGACAGCAACTATGGCTACACCTTC
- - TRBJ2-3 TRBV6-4 CASSDTLRSGTQYF TGTGCCAGCAGTGACACCCTTCGTAGCGGTACGCAGTATTTT
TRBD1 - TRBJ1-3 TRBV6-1 CASTKVDRVVNTIYF TGTGCCAGCACGAAAGTGGACAGGGTGGTAAACACCATATATTTT
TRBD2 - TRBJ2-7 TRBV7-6 CASSSPGTSGYEQYF TGTGCCAGCAGCTCACCCGGGACTAGCGGCTACGAGCAGTACTTC
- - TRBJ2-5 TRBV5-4 CASSFTGETQYF TGTGCCAGCAGCTTTACTGGAGAGACCCAGTACTTC
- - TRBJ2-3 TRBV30 CAWTWRITDTQYF TGTGCCTGGACATGGAGGATCACAGATACGCAGTATTTT
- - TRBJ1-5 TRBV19 CASSIVGAGQPQHF TGTGCCAGTAGTATAGTGGGGGCTGGCCAGCCCCAGCATTTT